A selection of T cell receptor beta chains follows, all from one sample in a study of identical twins. From the 5' RACE reads, TCRdb called clonotypes with MiXCR, one entry per CDR3 protein. The sample has some 570,000 distinct CDR3 sequences, about a fifth seen once. Another study also made use of these data, one on yellow fever vaccine responses in identical twins.

Input material: CD4+ T cells sorted from blood. The receptors originated from a woman between 18 and 29 years old in good health. Both conserved end residues are part of each CDR3. D genes are given only for firm matches. Rows give clone size only sometimes, using once, few, many, or a class for an expanded clone.

clone_size	j_call	v_call	d_call	cdr3_aa	cdr3_nt
few	TRBJ2-3	TRBV15	TRBD1	CATSRGQGGDTQYF	TGTGCCACCAGCAGAGGACAGGGGGGAGATACGCAGTATTTT
many	TRBJ2-1	TRBV5-1	TRBD2	CASSLGGTSGMNEQFF	TGCGCCAGCAGCTTGGGCGGGACTAGCGGGATGAATGAGCAGTTCTTC
NA	TRBJ2-1	TRBV5-6	NA	CASSRRKTSYNEQFF	TGTGCCAGCAGCAGGCGGAAAACCTCCTACAATGAGCAGTTCTTC
many	TRBJ2-5	TRBV29-1	TRBD1	CSVPPQGQSFHLTQYF	TGCAGCGTTCCACCCCAGGGACAGAGCTTTCATTTGACCCAGTACTTC
NA	TRBJ1-5	TRBV19	NA	CASRNTGLGNQPQHF	TGTGCCAGTAGAAACACAGGGTTGGGCAATCAGCCCCAGCATTTT
many	TRBJ2-2	TRBV10-3	TRBD1	CAISEPGQGAPNTGELFF	TGTGCCATCAGTGAGCCGGGACAGGGGGCACCGAACACCGGGGAGCTGTTTTTT
NA	TRBJ2-2	TRBV7-8	TRBD1	CASSLGGTGTTGELFF	TGTGCCAGCAGCTTAGGTGGGACAGGGACAACCGGGGAGCTGTTTTTT
few	TRBJ2-5	TRBV6-5	TRBD2	CASSYSAGGRETQYF	TGTGCCAGCAGTTACTCCGCGGGGGGGCGGGAGACCCAGTACTTC
NA	TRBJ2-7	TRBV2	NA	CASRRGRERYEQYF	TGTGCCAGCAGGCGGGGGCGGGAGAGGTACGAGCAGTACTTC
many	TRBJ1-2	TRBV7-7	NA	CASSLVVGEGGYTF	TGTGCCAGCAGCTTAGTAGTTGGGGAAGGAGGCTACACCTTC
few	TRBJ2-3	TRBV20-1	TRBD2	CSALGLAGAGDTQYF	TGCAGTGCTCTCGGACTAGCGGGAGCGGGGGATACGCAGTATTTT
NA	TRBJ2-5	TRBV12-3/TRBV12-4	TRBD2	CASSLRRGAGETQYF	TGTGCCAGCAGTTTAAGGCGGGGGGCGGGTGAGACCCAGTACTTC
few	TRBJ1-2	TRBV10-3	NA	CAISESRRKDGYTF	TGTGCCATCAGTGAGTCCCGCAGGAAAGATGGCTACACCTTC
few	TRBJ2-2	TRBV28	NA	CASSSPSRGFTGELFF	TGTGCCAGCAGTTCACCCTCCCGCGGGTTCACCGGGGAGCTGTTTTTT
few	TRBJ1-4	TRBV7-2	NA	CASSLGVEEKLFF	TGTGCCAGCAGCTTGGGGGTGGAGGAAAAACTGTTTTTT
NA	TRBJ2-7	TRBV5-1	NA	CASSSREIGGMDYEQYF	TGCGCCAGCAGCAGCCGGGAGATCGGAGGAATGGACTACGAGCAGTACTTC
NA	TRBJ1-3	TRBV12-3/TRBV12-4	TRBD1	CASSLVGLQGAKVSGNTIYF	TGTGCCAGCAGTTTAGTTGGTTTGCAGGGGGCGAAGGTTTCTGGAAACACCATATATTTT
few	TRBJ2-1	TRBV5-6	NA	CASSGLSSYNEQFF	TGTGCCAGCTCGGGGTTGAGCTCCTACAATGAGCAGTTCTTC
few	TRBJ1-4	TRBV3-1	NA	CASSQDRAPTNEKLFF	TGTGCCAGCAGCCAAGACCGGGCCCCAACTAATGAAAAACTGTTTTTT
many	TRBJ1-1	TRBV12-3/TRBV12-4	NA	CASSSRGGYTEAFF	TGTGCCAGCAGTTCGCGGGGGGGGTACACTGAAGCTTTCTTT
NA	TRBJ2-2	TRBV2	NA	CASNIYGQGLGGELFF	TGTGCCAGCAACATATACGGGCAGGGCTTGGGCGGGGAGCTGTTTTTT
NA	TRBJ2-3	TRBV12-3/TRBV12-4	TRBD2	CASSLDRLAGTTDTQYF	TGTGCCAGCAGTTTAGATCGACTAGCGGGAACGACAGATACGCAGTATTTT
few	TRBJ2-3	TRBV5-1	NA	CASSLTDRLSTDTQYF	TGCGCCAGCAGTCTTACCGACAGGTTAAGCACAGATACGCAGTATTTT
NA	TRBJ2-2	TRBV3-1	TRBD2	CASSPLAGGPLTGELFF	TGTGCCAGCAGCCCGCTAGCGGGAGGTCCCCTGACCGGGGAGCTGTTTTTT
many	TRBJ2-3	TRBV24-1	NA	CATSASTDTQYF	TGTGCCACCAGTGCGAGCACAGATACGCAGTATTTT
NA	TRBJ1-1	TRBV7-9	NA	CASRSWTSTEAFF	TGTGCCAGCAGATCGTGGACGTCCACTGAAGCTTTCTTT
NA	TRBJ1-5	TRBV6-5	NA	CASSYSRAGNQPQHF	TGTGCCAGCAGTTACTCGAGGGCAGGCAATCAGCCCCAGCATTTT
NA	TRBJ1-1	TRBV3-1	TRBD1	CACCFRLSPGQVNTEAFF	TGTGCCTGCTGTTTCCGGTTGAGTCCGGGACAGGTAAACACTGAAGCTTTCTTT
NA	TRBJ2-2	TRBV7-2	NA	CASSLWLARELFF	TGTGCCAGCAGCTTATGGTTGGCAAGGGAGCTGTTTTTT
NA	TRBJ1-2	TRBV4-1	NA	CASSQGINYGYTF	TGCGCCAGCAGCCAGGGGATCAACTATGGCTACACCTTC
few	TRBJ2-2	TRBV19	NA	CASSPLPGPAAGELFF	TGTGCCAGTAGCCCCCTCCCGGGACCGGCGGCCGGGGAGCTGTTTTTT
NA	TRBJ2-2	TRBV7-3	NA	CASTRGAGELFF	TGTGCCAGCACCCGAGGGGCCGGGGAGCTGTTTTTT
NA	TRBJ2-3	TRBV5-6	TRBD1	CASSSWDRHADTQYF	TGTGCCAGCAGCTCTTGGGACAGACACGCAGATACGCAGTATTTT
many	TRBJ2-5	TRBV11-2	NA	CASSLDRGTQYF	TGTGCCAGCAGCTTAGATCGGGGGACCCAGTACTTC
few	TRBJ2-5	TRBV20-1	NA	CSASRVPLETQYF	TGCAGTGCTAGCCGGGTGCCGCTGGAGACCCAGTACTTC
many	TRBJ1-5	TRBV24-1	NA	CATSVGNQPQHF	TGTGCCACCAGTGTTGGAAATCAGCCCCAGCATTTT
NA	TRBJ2-1	TRBV23-1	TRBD1	CASSQGQDIYNEQFF	TGCGCCAGCAGTCAGGGACAGGACATATACAATGAGCAGTTCTTC
once	TRBJ2-7	TRBV10-2	NA	CASRKSGFGNEQYF	TGCGCCAGCAGGAAGAGCGGGTTTGGGAACGAGCAGTACTTC
few	TRBJ1-5	TRBV28	NA	CASSPRTNQPQHF	TGTGCCAGCAGTCCCCGCACTAATCAGCCCCAGCATTTT
NA	TRBJ2-1	TRBV3-1	TRBD2	CASSQDPGLEFDEQFF	TGTGCCAGCAGCCAAGATCCCGGACTAGAGTTCGATGAGCAGTTCTTC
NA	TRBJ2-7	TRBV5-1	TRBD2	CASSPLAPSYEQYF	TGCGCCAGCAGCCCACTAGCGCCTTCCTACGAGCAGTACTTC
NA	TRBJ1-1	TRBV5-6	NA	CASSLAVGKGGTEAFF	TGTGCCAGCAGCTTGGCGGTGGGAAAGGGGGGCACTGAAGCTTTCTTT
few	TRBJ1-6	TRBV12-3/TRBV12-4	NA	CASSLAYAGNSPLHF	TGTGCCAGCAGTTTAGCGTATGCGGGCAATTCACCCCTCCACTTT
NA	TRBJ1-4	TRBV20-1	NA	CSASLSGATNEKLFF	TGCAGTGCTAGCCTCTCTGGGGCAACTAATGAAAAACTGTTTTTT
NA	TRBJ2-7	TRBV20-1	TRBD1	CSARVTGGVYEQYF	TGCAGTGCTAGAGTCACAGGGGGCGTCTACGAGCAGTACTTC
NA	TRBJ2-6	TRBV5-5	NA	CASSSQGPGANVLTF	TGTGCCAGCAGCTCGCAGGGACCCGGGGCCAACGTCCTGACTTTC
NA	TRBJ2-7	TRBV5-1	NA	CASSLSPVPGDEQYF	TGCGCCAGCAGCTTGTCCCCCGTTCCAGGGGACGAGCAGTACTTC
few	TRBJ1-1	TRBV20-1	TRBD1	CSAHKTGANTEAFF	TGCAGTGCCCACAAGACAGGGGCGAACACTGAAGCTTTCTTT
NA	TRBJ2-3	TRBV12-3/TRBV12-4	NA	CASSLNPFYTDTQYF	TGTGCCAGCAGTTTGAATCCCTTCTACACAGATACGCAGTATTTT
NA	TRBJ2-1	TRBV10-3	TRBD1	CAISWGQGANEQFF	TGTGCCATCAGTTGGGGACAGGGGGCGAATGAGCAGTTCTTC
few	TRBJ2-2	TRBV6-5	TRBD2	CASSYSTSGRPGGGELFF	TGTGCCAGCAGTTACTCGACTAGCGGGAGACCGGGCGGGGGGGAGCTGTTTTTT
few	TRBJ1-5	TRBV5-1	TRBD1	CASSLGTGLNQPQHF	TGCGCCAGCAGCTTGGGGACAGGTCTCAATCAGCCCCAGCATTTT
NA	TRBJ1-3	TRBV5-1	TRBD1	CATATGPGNTIYF	TGCGCCACTGCGACAGGGCCTGGAAACACCATATATTTT
few	TRBJ1-5	TRBV20-1	NA	CSARDPGAGNQPQHF	TGCAGTGCTAGAGATCCCGGGGCAGGCAATCAGCCCCAGCATTTT
few	TRBJ1-6	TRBV6-5	NA	CASSYPGQNNSPLHF	TGTGCCAGCAGTTACCCAGGACAGAACAATTCACCCCTCCACTTT
NA	TRBJ2-2	TRBV24-1	TRBD1	CATSEPQGQDTGELFF	TGTGCCACCAGTGAGCCTCAGGGACAGGACACCGGGGAGCTGTTTTTT
NA	TRBJ1-4	TRBV3-1	NA	CASGHNEKLFF	TGTGCCAGCGGCCACAATGAAAAACTGTTTTTT
once	TRBJ2-3	TRBV20-1	TRBD1	CSAHRQGSDTQYF	TGCAGTGCTCATCGACAGGGCTCAGATACGCAGTATTTT
few	TRBJ2-2	TRBV10-2	NA	CASSAPSGGTGELFF	TGCGCCAGCAGTGCCCCCTCCGGGGGCACCGGGGAGCTGTTTTTT
few	TRBJ2-7	TRBV12-3/TRBV12-4	TRBD1	CASWTGGPYEQYF	TGTGCCAGCTGGACAGGGGGCCCCTACGAGCAGTACTTC